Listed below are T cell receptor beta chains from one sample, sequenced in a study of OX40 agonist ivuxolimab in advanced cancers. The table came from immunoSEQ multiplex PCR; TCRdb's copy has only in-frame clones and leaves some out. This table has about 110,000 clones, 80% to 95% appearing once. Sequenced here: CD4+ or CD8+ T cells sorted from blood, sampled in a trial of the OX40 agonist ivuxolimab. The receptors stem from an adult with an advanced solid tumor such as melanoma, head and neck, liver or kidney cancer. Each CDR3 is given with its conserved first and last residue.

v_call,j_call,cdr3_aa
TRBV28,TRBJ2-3,CASSSLGTSENTDTQYF
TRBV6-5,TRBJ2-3,CASSTGTGSDTQYF
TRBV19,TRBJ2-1,CASSDPPGIAGGEQFF
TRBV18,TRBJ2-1,CASSPSGEVEQFF
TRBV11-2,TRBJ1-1,CASSRIAEAFF
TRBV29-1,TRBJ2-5,CSAAHGETQYF
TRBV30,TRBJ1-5,CAWSLGQAGSNQPQHF
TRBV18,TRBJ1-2,CASSPSGPTGYGYTF
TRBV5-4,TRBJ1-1,CASSLEQGTTEAFF
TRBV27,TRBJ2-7,CASSFGAVSYEQYF
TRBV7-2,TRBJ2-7,CASSSSGQPYEQYF
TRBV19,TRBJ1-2,CASSIAISGGDYGYTF
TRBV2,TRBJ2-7,CASRPPGQGHEQYF
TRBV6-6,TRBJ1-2,CASSSGLPDGYTF
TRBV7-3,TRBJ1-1,CASSSHAATEAFF
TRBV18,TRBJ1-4,CASSPWGPSDEKLFF
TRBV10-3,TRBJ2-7,CAISELEKQYF
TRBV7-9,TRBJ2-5,CASSLSVLQETQYF
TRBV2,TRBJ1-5,CASSDNRGHMQPQHF
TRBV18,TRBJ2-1,CASSPAGDEQFF
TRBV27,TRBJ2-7,CASSLPPFGEQYF
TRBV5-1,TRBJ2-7,CASAPSGRAVYEQYF
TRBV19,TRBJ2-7,CASSIAPGSYEQYF